Listed here is a single T cell receptor (beta chain). This CDR3 contains 17 residues. Germline V CDR1 and CDR2: ENHRY, SYGVKD. Trimming at V came to 0 bases and at J to 7 bases, leaving 5 bases not matched to a gene. The sample belongs to a study of blood T cell repertoires in COVID-19. Whole-study context: The study drew acute and convalescent COVID-19 samples from the United States, Italy and Spain. PBMCs, B-cell-depleted T cells, or T cells provided the cDNA or gDNA that made up the material.

The authors' processing: The authors estimated nucleated cell counts from reference gene primer amplification. This table comes from immunoSEQ multiplex PCR, and its TCRdb copy is limited to in-frame clones, with some not included. Clone size and V and J calls were adopted from that table, with D and trimming inferred from the DNA. The table records some 240,000 clones, about 78% of them present only once. The sequence was obtained from a woman in her seventies with acute or convalescent COVID-19. Specimen: peripheral blood. V usage is TRBV10-3 and J usage is TRBJ2-1; 14 bases are shared with TRBD2. The CDR3 spells CAISESRLAGGLNEQFF. The CDR3 region has the DNA TGTGCCATCAGTGAGTCTAGACTAGCGGGGGGGCTGAATGAGCAGTTCTTC.